This is a list of T cell receptor beta chains from one sample in a study of cytomegalovirus exposure and HLA in healthy donors. The protocol was immunoSEQ multiplex PCR, while the TCRdb copy is restricted to in-frame clones and leaves out a portion. In the table there are approximately 140,000 clones, around 79% of which are singletons. The sample comprised PBMCs. Receptor source: a human donor in good health. The CDR3 runs from the conserved cysteine through the conserved F or W. The D gene is left open where the match is weak. Clone sizes are given selectively: once, few, many, or a class where the clone is expanded.

>.|TRBV5-4|.|TRBJ1-1
TGTGCCAGCAGCTGGGGGGTCCTGGGTGAAGCTTTCTTT
CASSWGVLGEAFF
>.|TRBV4-1|.|TRBJ2-2
TGCGCCAGCAGCCAGAGGTTAGCGAACACCGGGGAGCTGTTTTTT
CASSQRLANTGELFF
>.|TRBV19|.|TRBJ2-2
TGTGCCAGTAGTTACGAGCGATTGAACACCGGGGAGCTGTTTTTT
CASSYERLNTGELFF
>.|TRBV27|.|TRBJ1-1
TGTGCCAGCAGTCCTGGGACACCAGACACTGAAGCTTTCTTT
CASSPGTPDTEAFF
>.|TRBV25-1|.|TRBJ1-2
TGTGCCAGCCACGACAGTTACTATGGCTACACCTTC
CASHDSYYGYTF
>once|TRBV4-2|.|TRBJ2-7
TGTGCCAGCAGCCAAGATAAGTCGACCTACAGCTCCTACGAGCAGTACTTC
CASSQDKSTYSSYEQYF
>.|TRBV6-1|.|TRBJ2-2
TGTGCCAGCAGTGAAGTGCTCGGGTCCGGGGAGCTGTTTTTT
CASSEVLGSGELFF
>.|TRBV19|.|TRBJ2-5
TGTGCCAGTAGTGCCCTCCGGGAGCAGTACTTC
CASSALREQYF
>.|TRBV7-9|TRBD2|TRBJ2-1
TGTGCCAGCAGCTCGTCGGGTCGGGGGGTCGATGAGCAGTTCTTC
CASSSSGRGVDEQFF
>.|TRBV27|TRBD1|TRBJ2-6
TGTGCCAGCAGTCCTCGGACAGGGCGAAACTCTGGGGCCAACGTCCTGACTTTC
CASSPRTGRNSGANVLTF
>.|TRBV6-6|TRBD1|TRBJ1-5
TGTGCCAGCAGACGTACGACAGGGTTTGATCAGCCCCAGCATTTT
CASRRTTGFDQPQHF
>.|TRBV9|.|TRBJ2-7
TGTGCCAGCAGCGGCGGACAGAAAAGCTCCTACGAGCAGTACTTC
CASSGGQKSSYEQYF
>.|TRBV5-4|TRBD2|TRBJ2-5
TGTGCCAGCAGCTATGGGGGGGAACTAGCGGGTTTGGAGACCCAGTACTTC
CASSYGGELAGLETQYF
>.|TRBV9|.|TRBJ2-5
TGTGCCAGCAGCTCGACAGAAGAGACCCAGTACTTC
CASSSTEETQYF
>.|TRBV28|.|TRBJ1-2
TGTGCCAGCACCACTGGAGGGTTTGATGGCTACACCTTC
CASTTGGFDGYTF
>few|TRBV27|TRBD1|TRBJ1-5
TGTGCCAGCAGGCGGACAGGGGGATGGCTCGGGCGCCAGCATTTT
CASRRTGGWLGRQHF
>.|TRBV7-9|.|TRBJ1-6
TGTTCCAGCAGCTTCCTACTGCCCCGGTCACCCCTCCACTTT
CSSSFLLPRSPLHF
>once|TRBV2|.|TRBJ2-7
TGTGCCAGCAGTGAAGGCAGTTACTCCTACGAGCAGTACTTC
CASSEGSYSYEQYF
>.|TRBV4-1|.|TRBJ1-1
TGCGCCAGCAGCCCGACGGGGGTGAACACTGAAGCTTTCTTT
CASSPTGVNTEAFF
>.|TRBV5-5|.|TRBJ1-2
TGTGCCAGCAGCTGGGGCTTCGGGGGGGTGGGAGCTTGGGGCTACACCTTC
CASSWGFGGVGAWGYTF
>.|TRBV27|.|TRBJ1-2
TGTGCCAGCAGTCCCACCCCAGGGAACTATGGCTACACCTTC
CASSPTPGNYGYTF
>.|TRBV15|.|TRBJ2-1
TGTGCCACCAGCAGGGACTTCAATGAGCAGTTCTTC
CATSRDFNEQFF
>.|TRBV5-1|.|TRBJ1-1
TGCGCCAGCAGCTTGATTCAGGGATCAGGCACTGAAGCTTTCTTT
CASSLIQGSGTEAFF
>.|TRBV19|.|TRBJ1-4
TGTGCCAGTAGCCCCCCCGGACAGAATAATGAAAAACTGTTTTTT
CASSPPGQNNEKLFF
>.|TRBV29-1|.|TRBJ1-1
TGCAGCGCCAGGGATATGAACACTGAAGCTTTCTTT
CSARDMNTEAFF
>.|TRBV15|.|TRBJ1-5
TGTGCCACCAGCAGAGATCAATTGGAGGGCATCAATCAGCCCCAGCATTTT
CATSRDQLEGINQPQHF
>few|TRBV27|.|TRBJ2-7
TGTGCCAGCAGTACTACAGGGAACGAGCAGTACTTC
CASSTTGNEQYF